The following is a T cell receptor (beta chain) sequence with its context. The sample belongs to a study of blood T cells in healthy people across ages. The use of a sample-barcoded 5' primer and a J-beta primer mix characterized a second PCR of roughly 6 to 11 cycles. TCRdb ran MiXCR on the 5' RACE reads and lists one entry per CDR3 protein. Of roughly 1.5 million distinct CDR3 sequences in the sample, roughly two fifths were seen once. The CDR3 spans 17 residues. From germline, CDR1 is SEHNR and CDR2 FQNEAQ (reference sequence). Trimming took 3 bases from V and 4 from J; bases not matched to a gene: 14.

Sequenced sample: blood. V usage is TRBV7-9 and J usage is TRBJ2-5, with TRBD1 matching 7 bases. The TCR originated in a woman aged 18-29 years in good health. CDR3 residues: CASSFQRPGTASETQYF. The DNA for the CDR3 is TGTGCCAGCAGCTTTCAACGACCCGGGACAGCTTCAGAGACCCAGTACTTC. Combining the CDR3 with reference TRBV7-9 and TRBJ2-5 gives the whole variable domain DTGVSQNPRHKITKRGQNVTFRCDPISEHNRLYWYRQTLGQGPEFLTYFQNEAQLEKSRLLSDRFSAERPKGSFSTLEIQRTEQGDSAMYLCASSFQRPGTASETQYFGPGTRLLVL.